This entry lists 15 T cell receptor beta chains sequenced from one sample in a study of shared clonotypes between healthy human individuals. Generated by immunoSEQ multiplex PCR, the TCRdb table keeps only in-frame clones and is missing some. The sample has roughly 640,000 clones, approximately 79% seen once. The sequencing sample was made of memory CD4+ T cells sorted from blood. Documented subset: CD45RA-negative fraction. Receptor source: a young woman in good health.

The gene calls are TRBV19 and TRBJ1-2, with a weak D call TRBD1 (5 bases). V lost 10 bases and J lost 4, with 19 bases in between. Germline-derived CDR1 and CDR2 are LNHDA and SQIVND (reference sequence). This CDR3 is 14 amino acids long. The CDR3, as DNA: TGTGCCATCCACTCAACCCAGGGAGGCTATGGCTACACCTTC. It translates to CAIHSTQGGYGYTF.

The chain is built from TRBV11-3 and TRBJ2-2; 9 nucleotides agree with TRBD1. CDR1 and CDR2 from the germline V gene are SGHNT and YENEEA. V shed 5 bases, J shed 1 base, and the junction held 2 bases outside the gene matches. There are 15 residues in the CDR3. CDR3 residues: CASSPDRGNTGELFF. The CDR3 bases are TGTGCCAGCAGCCCGGACAGGGGGAACACCGGGGAGCTGTTTTTT.

The V and J genes are TRBV7-9 and TRBJ2-7; tentatively, D is TRBD1 or TRBD2 (5 bases each). V shed 7 bases and J shed 0 bases, with 16 bases lying between them. Germline lookup yields CDR1 SEHNR and CDR2 FQNEAQ (reference sequence). The CDR3 sequence is 15 residues long. The CDR3 DNA reads as TGTGCCAGCACCTCATTCCGGGACGGCTCCTACGAGCAGTACTTC. The encoded protein is CASTSFRDGSYEQYF. The whole variable domain, remainder taken from reference TRBV7-9 and TRBJ2-7, is DTGVSQNPRHKITKRGQNVTFRCDPISEHNRLYWYRQTLGQGPEFLTYFQNEAQLEKSRLLSDRFSAERPKGSFSTLEIQRTEQGDSAMYLCASTSFRDGSYEQYFGPGTRLTVT.

The V gene is TRBV6-6, the J gene TRBJ1-5; TRBD1 might be the D (6 bases). V was shortened by 2 bases and J by 9 bases, with 14 bases between the two germline ends. CDR1 and CDR2 (germline): MNHNY, SVGAGI (reference sequence). The length of the CDR3 is 14 residues. The CDR3 sequence is CASSYGAGDRPQHF. The CDR3 nucleotides read TGTGCCAGCAGTTACGGGGCAGGGGATCGGCCCCAGCATTTT.

This clone was observed once. The rearrangement links TRBV6-5 to TRBJ1-1; TRBD1 matches 8 bases. The CDR3 runs to 15 residues. V trimming: 2 bases; J trimming: 10 bases; junction bases outside the gene matches: 12. CDR1 MNHEY and CDR2 SVGAGI come from the germline V gene. The CDR3, as DNA: TGTGCCAGCAGTTACGGACAGGGCCCGTCCCGGAGAGCTTTCTTT. Translated: CASSYGQGPSRRAFF.

The chain employs TRBV27 and TRBJ1-2, with TRBD1 as a possible D gene (5 bases). Per germline, CDR1 MNHEY and CDR2 SMNVEV (reference sequence). The CDR3 sequence is 11 residues long. Trimming shortened V by 6 bases and J by 5 bases, and 7 bases separated the two germline ends. The CDR3 here is CASSAGYGYTF. The CDR3 DNA is TGTGCCAGCAGCGCAGGGTATGGCTACACCTTC.

The V gene is TRBV6-1, the J gene TRBJ2-7; D possibly corresponds to TRBD2 (5 bases). Germline lookup yields CDR1 MNHNS and CDR2 SASEGT. The CDR3 consists of 16 residues. Trimming shortened V by 2 bases and J by 3 bases, and 17 bases separated the two germline ends. Here the CDR3 DNA reads TGTGCCAGCAGTGAAAGTGGCAGGAGAGAGGGCTACGAGCAGTACTTC. Protein: CASSESGRREGYEQYF.

This clone was counted between two and nine times. The CDR3 sequence: CVRSPTRGALGNGYTF. CDR3 bases: TGTGTCAGAAGCCCGACCAGGGGGGCACTGGGCAATGGCTACACCTTC. V is TRBV7-5 and J is TRBJ1-2; the D call in the table, TRBD1, was not verified against the DNA. TRBV7-5 is marked as a pseudogene. The CDR3 runs 16 residues.

The chain has TRBV27 and TRBJ2-4; 7 bases are a match to TRBD2. V lost 3 bases, J lost 7 bases, and 6 bases stayed unmatched. CDR1 MNHEY and CDR2 SMNVEV come from the germline V gene (reference sequence). The CDR3 covers 14 residues. The CDR3 loop is CASSFSRGWNIQYF. For the CDR3, the DNA is TGTGCCAGCAGTTTTTCGCGGGGGTGGAACATTCAGTACTTC.

Points on this clone: The sample has other DNA sequences that encode this CDR3 too. This sequence joins TRBV18 and TRBJ2-3; 8 positions agree with TRBD2. CDR1 is KGHSH, CDR2 LQKENI, per germline. The J segment lost 3 bases and the V segment lost 2 bases, leaving 4 bases of the junction unmatched. This CDR3 region has 15 residues. The CDR3 region is CASSPTLAGTDTQYF. The CDR3 DNA reads TGTGCCAGCTCACCAACGCTAGCGGGTACAGATACGCAGTATTTT.

The chain uses TRBV6-1 and TRBJ1-4; D is ambiguous. Germline loops: CDR1 MNHNS, CDR2 SASEGT. This CDR3 comprises 13 residues. With 7 bases removed from V and 6 bases from J, the gap between germline ends came to 12 bases. The chain's CDR3 is CASTLNPYEKLFF. The CDR3 coding sequence is TGTGCCAGCACCCTTAATCCGTATGAAAAACTGTTTTTT.

This chain links TRBV19 with TRBJ2-3; D is unclear. Trimming took 4 bases from V and 3 from J, leaving 14 bases between them. The CDR3 runs 15 residues. Germline V gene lookup returns CDR1 LNHDA and CDR2 SQIVND (reference sequence). CDR3 DNA sequence: TGTGCCAGTAGTACGACTCTTTGGGCAACAGATACGCAGTATTTT. Translation: CASSTTLWATDTQYF.

This clone was detected ten times or more. The chain combines TRBV18 with TRBJ2-2, with TRBD2 identical over 10 bases. This CDR3 is built from 16 residues. CDR1 and CDR2 from the germline V gene are KGHSH and LQKENI. J gave up 7 bases and V 0 bases, and 5 bases lay outside the gene matches. CDR3: CASSPPSGRADGELFF. CDR3 nucleotides: TGTGCCAGCTCACCACCGAGCGGGAGGGCCGACGGGGAGCTGTTTTTT.

The count of this clone is one. The chain is built from TRBV2 and TRBJ1-1, with D maybe TRBD1 (6 bases). This CDR3 region has 14 residues. V shed 5 bases and J shed 6 bases, with 16 bases lying between them. Germline CDR1 is SNHLY and CDR2 is FYNNEI. The CDR3 DNA reads TGTGCCAGCAGTAAGGAGGGGGGCGCATCTGAAGCTTTCTTT. Residues: CASSKEGGASEAFF.

The chain joins TRBV6-4 to TRBJ2-1; 10 bases agree with TRBD2. With 3 bases clipped from V and 5 bases from J, the junction kept 4 bases outside the gene matches. CDR1 and CDR2 from the germline V gene are MRHNA and SNTAGT. The CDR3 loop spans 15 amino acids. CDR3 nucleotides: TGTGCCAGCAGTGAACTAGCGGGATCTCACAATGAGCAGTTCTTC. Protein sequence: CASSELAGSHNEQFF.